This TCR beta chain was recorded in a study of preoperative IRX-2 immunotherapy in early breast cancer. V dropped 3 bases and J dropped 3 bases, with 9 bases sitting between them. CDR3 length equals 13 residues. CDR1 and CDR2 (germline): LNHNV, YYDKDF (reference sequence). Treatment of the sample: preoperative locoregional IRX-2 cytokine immunotherapy. Patients received preoperative, locoregional IRX-2 cytokine immunotherapy in a phase Ib study. TCRdb's table, derived via immunoSEQ multiplex PCR, lists solely in-frame clones and lacks some. Of approximately 34,000 clones listed, roughly 96% were seen once; the top ten hold around 6%.

J is TRBJ2-7 and V is TRBV15; D ambiguous. This sample was taken from a patient treated with IRX-2 immunotherapy. The TCR sequence derives from a human donor with breast cancer. The CDR3 reads CATSRATNYEQYF. The CDR3 DNA sequence: TGTGCCACCAGCAGGGCTACAAACTACGAGCAGTACTTC. Drawing the rest from reference TRBV15 and TRBJ2-7, the complete variable domain is DAMVIQNPRYQVTQFGKPVTLSCSQTLNHNVMYWYQQKSSQAPKLLFHYYDKDFNNEADTPDNFQSRRPNTSFCFLDIRSPGLGDTAMYLCATSRATNYEQYFGPGTRLTVT.